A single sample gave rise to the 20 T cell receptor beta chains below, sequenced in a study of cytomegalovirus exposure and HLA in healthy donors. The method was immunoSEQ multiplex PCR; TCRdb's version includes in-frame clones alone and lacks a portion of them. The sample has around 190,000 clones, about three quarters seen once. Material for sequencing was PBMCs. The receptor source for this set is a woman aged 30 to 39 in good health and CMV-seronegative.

CDR3 DNA sequence: TGTGCCAGCAGGGGATCACCAGGGGGCTACGAGCAGTACTTC. Translation gives CASRGSPGGYEQYF. V usage is TRBV6-5 and J usage is TRBJ2-7, with 7 bases fitting TRBD1. Trimming at V came to 6 bases and at J to 3 bases, leaving 8 bases not matched to a gene. The CDR3 is 14 residues long. The V gene's germline CDR1 is MNHEY and CDR2 SVGAGI.

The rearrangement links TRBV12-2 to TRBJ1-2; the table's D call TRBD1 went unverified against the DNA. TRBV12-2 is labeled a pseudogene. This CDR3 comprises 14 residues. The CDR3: CASRLRDRGDGYTF. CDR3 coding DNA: TGTGCAAGTCGCTTAAGGGACAGGGGCGATGGCTACACCTTC.

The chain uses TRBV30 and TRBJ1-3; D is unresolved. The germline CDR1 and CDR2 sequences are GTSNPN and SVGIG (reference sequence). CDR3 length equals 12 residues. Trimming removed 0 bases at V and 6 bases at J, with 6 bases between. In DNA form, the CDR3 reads TGTGCCTGGAGTGTGTGGCAAAACACCATATATTTT. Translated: CAWSVWQNTIYF.

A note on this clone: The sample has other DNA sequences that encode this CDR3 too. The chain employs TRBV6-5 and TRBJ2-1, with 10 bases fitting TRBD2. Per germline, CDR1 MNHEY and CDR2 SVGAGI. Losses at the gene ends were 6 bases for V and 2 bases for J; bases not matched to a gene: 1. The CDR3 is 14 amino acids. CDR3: CASRTSGTYNEQFF. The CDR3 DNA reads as TGTGCCAGCAGAACTAGCGGGACCTACAATGAGCAGTTCTTC.

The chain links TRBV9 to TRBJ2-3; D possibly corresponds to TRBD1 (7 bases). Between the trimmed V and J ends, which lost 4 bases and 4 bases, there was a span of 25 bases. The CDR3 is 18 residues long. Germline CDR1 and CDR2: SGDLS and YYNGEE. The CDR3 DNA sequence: TGTGCCAGCAGCTCCGCAACCTCTTCAGGGGGGAGAGCAGATACGCAGTATTTT. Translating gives CASSSATSSGGRADTQYF.

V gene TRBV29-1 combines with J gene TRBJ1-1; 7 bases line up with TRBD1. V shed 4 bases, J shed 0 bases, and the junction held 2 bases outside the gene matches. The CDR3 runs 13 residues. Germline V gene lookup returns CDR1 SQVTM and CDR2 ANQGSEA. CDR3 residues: CSVAGTVNTEAFF. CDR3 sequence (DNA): TGCAGCGTTGCCGGGACAGTGAACACTGAAGCTTTCTTT.

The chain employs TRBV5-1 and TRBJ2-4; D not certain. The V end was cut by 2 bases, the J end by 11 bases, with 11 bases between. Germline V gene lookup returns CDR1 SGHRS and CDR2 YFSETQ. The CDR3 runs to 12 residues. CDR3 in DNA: TGCGCCAGCAGCTTAGACACTGGTGTTCAGTACTTC. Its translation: CASSLDTGVQYF.

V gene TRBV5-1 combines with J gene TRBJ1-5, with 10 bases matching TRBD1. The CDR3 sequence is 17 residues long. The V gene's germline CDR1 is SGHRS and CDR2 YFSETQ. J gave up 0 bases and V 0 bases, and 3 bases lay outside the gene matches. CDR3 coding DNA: TGCGCCAGCAGCTTGGGACAGGGGGCGTTTAGCAATCAGCCCCAGCATTTT. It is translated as CASSLGQGAFSNQPQHF.

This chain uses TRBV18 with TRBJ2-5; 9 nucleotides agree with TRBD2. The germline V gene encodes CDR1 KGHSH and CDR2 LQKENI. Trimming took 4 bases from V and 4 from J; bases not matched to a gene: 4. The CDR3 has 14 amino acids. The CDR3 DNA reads TGTGCCAGCTCACTGTCTAGCGGGGTAGAGACCCAGTACTTC. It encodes CASSLSSGVETQYF.

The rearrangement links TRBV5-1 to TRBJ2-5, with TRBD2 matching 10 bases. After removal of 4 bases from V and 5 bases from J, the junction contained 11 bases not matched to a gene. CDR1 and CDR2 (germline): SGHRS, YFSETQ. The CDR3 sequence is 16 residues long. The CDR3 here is CASSAGLAVALETQYF. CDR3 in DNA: TGCGCCAGCAGCGCAGGACTAGCGGTGGCTCTGGAGACCCAGTACTTC.

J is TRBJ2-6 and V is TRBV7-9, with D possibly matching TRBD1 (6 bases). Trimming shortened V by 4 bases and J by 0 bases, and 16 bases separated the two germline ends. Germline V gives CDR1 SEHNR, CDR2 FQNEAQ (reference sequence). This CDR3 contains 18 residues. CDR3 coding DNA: TGTGCCAGCAGCTCTCCTAGGGGACAAGTCTCTGGGGCCAACGTCCTGACTTTC. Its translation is CASSSPRGQVSGANVLTF. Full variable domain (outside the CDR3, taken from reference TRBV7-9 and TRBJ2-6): DTGVSQNPRHKITKRGQNVTFRCDPISEHNRLYWYRQTLGQGPEFLTYFQNEAQLEKSRLLSDRFSAERPKGSFSTLEIQRTEQGDSAMYLCASSSPRGQVSGANVLTFGAGSRLTVL.

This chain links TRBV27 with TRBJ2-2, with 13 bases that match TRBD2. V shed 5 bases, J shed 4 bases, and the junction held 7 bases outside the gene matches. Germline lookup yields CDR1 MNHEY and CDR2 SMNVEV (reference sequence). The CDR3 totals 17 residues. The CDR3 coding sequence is TGTGCCAGCAGTCGACTAGCGGGGGGCCCGCTCACCGGGGAGCTGTTTTTT. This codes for CASSRLAGGPLTGELFF.

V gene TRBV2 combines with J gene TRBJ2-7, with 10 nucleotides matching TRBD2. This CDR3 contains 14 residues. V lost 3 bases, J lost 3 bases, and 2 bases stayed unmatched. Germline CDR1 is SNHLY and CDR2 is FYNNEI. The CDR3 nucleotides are TGTGCCAGCAGTGACCTAGCGGGGGACTACGAGCAGTACTTC. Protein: CASSDLAGDYEQYF.

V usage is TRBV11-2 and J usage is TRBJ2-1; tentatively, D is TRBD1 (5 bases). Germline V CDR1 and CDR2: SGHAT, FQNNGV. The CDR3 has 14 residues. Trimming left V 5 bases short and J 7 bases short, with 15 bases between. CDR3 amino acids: CASSPLLGPNEQFF. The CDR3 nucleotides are TGTGCCAGCAGCCCCCTCCTGGGGCCAAATGAGCAGTTCTTC.

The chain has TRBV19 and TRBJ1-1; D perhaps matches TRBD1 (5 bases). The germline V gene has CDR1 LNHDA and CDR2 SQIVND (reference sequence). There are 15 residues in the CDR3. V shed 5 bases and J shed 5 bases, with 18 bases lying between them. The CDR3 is CASSVWGSGGTEAFF. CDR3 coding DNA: TGTGCCAGTAGTGTCTGGGGCTCCGGGGGTACTGAAGCTTTCTTT. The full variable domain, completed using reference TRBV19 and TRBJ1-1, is DGGITQSPKYLFRKEGQNVTLSCEQNLNHDAMYWYRQDPGQGLRLIYYSQIVNDFQKGDIAEGYSVSREKKESFPLTVTSAQKNPTAFYLCASSVWGSGGTEAFFGQGTRLTVV.

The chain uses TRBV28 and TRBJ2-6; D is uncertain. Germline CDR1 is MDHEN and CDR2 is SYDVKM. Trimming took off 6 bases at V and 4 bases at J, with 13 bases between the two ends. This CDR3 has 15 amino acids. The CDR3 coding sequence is TGTGCCAGCAGCATCGGAAGGCGGGGGGCCAACGTCCTGACTTTC. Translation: CASSIGRRGANVLTF.

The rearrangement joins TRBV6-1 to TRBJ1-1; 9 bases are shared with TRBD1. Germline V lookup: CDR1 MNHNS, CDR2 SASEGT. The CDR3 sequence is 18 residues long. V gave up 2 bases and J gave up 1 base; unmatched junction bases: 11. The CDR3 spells CASSERTLDRGWNTEAFF. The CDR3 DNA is TGTGCCAGCAGTGAAAGAACGTTGGACAGGGGTTGGAACACTGAAGCTTTCTTT.

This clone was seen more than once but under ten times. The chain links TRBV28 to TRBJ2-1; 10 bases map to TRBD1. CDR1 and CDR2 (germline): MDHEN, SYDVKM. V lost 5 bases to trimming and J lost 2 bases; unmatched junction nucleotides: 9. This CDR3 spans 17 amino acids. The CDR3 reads CASSATTGGTPYNEQFF. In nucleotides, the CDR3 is TGTGCCAGCAGTGCAACGACAGGGGGCACGCCCTACAATGAGCAGTTCTTC.

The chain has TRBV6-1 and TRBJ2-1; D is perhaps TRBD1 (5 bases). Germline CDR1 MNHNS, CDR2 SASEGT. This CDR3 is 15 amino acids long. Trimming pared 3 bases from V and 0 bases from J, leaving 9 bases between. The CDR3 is CASSDQGDSYNEQFF. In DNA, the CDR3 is TGTGCCAGCAGTGATCAGGGTGACTCCTACAATGAGCAGTTCTTC.

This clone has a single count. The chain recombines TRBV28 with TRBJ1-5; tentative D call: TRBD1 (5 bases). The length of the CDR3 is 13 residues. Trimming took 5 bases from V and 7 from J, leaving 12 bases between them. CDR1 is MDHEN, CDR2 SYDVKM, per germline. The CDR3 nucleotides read TGTGCCAGCAGTCTTGGGGGGTTACAGCCCCAGCATTTT. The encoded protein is CASSLGGLQPQHF.